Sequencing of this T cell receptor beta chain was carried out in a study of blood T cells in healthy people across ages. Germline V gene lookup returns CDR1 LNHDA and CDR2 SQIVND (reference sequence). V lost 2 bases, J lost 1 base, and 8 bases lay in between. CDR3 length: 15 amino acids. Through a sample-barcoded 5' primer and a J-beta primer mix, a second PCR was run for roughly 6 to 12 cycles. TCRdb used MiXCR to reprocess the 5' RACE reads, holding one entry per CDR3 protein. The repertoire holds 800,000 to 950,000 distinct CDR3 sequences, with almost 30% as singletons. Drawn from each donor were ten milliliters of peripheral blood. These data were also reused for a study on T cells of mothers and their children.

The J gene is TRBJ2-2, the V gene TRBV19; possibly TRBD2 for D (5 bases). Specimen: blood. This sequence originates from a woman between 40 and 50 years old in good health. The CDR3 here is CASSITGMNTGELFF. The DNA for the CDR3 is TGTGCCAGTAGTATAACCGGGATGAACACCGGGGAGCTGTTTTTT. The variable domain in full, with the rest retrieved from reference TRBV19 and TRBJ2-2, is DGGITQSPKYLFRKEGQNVTLSCEQNLNHDAMYWYRQDPGQGLRLIYYSQIVNDFQKGDIAEGYSVSREKKESFPLTVTSAQKNPTAFYLCASSITGMNTGELFFGEGSRLTVL.